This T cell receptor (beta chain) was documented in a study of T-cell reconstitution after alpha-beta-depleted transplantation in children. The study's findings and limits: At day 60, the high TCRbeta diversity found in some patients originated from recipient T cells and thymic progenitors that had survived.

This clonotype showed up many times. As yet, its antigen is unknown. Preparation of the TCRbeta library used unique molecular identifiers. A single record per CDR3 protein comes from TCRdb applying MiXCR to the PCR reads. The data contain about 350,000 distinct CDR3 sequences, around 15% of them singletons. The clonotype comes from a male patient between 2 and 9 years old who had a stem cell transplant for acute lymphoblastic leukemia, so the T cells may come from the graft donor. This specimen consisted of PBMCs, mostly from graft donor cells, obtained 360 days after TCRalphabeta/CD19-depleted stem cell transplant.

The CDR3, as DNA: TGCAGCGTGGGACTAGAAAGCGGGAATGAGCAGTTCTTC. This sequence encodes CSVGLESGNEQFF. The rearrangement joins TRBV29-1 to TRBJ2-1; TRBD2 agrees at 8 bases. With V trimmed by 6 bases and J by 7 bases, 8 bases remained unmatched. Germline CDR1 SQVTM, CDR2 ANQGSEA. This CDR3 has 13 amino acids.